The text below deals with one TCR beta chain. Profiled with immunoSEQ multiplex PCR; TCRdb holds only in-frame clones, not every one. The table shows fewer than 200,000 clones, with about nine tenths occurring only once. The data originate from a study of cytomegalovirus exposure and HLA in healthy donors. This receptor was obtained from a woman aged 25 to 45 in good health and CMV-seronegative. Specimen: PBMCs.

CDR3 loop: CASSTGSSGFGYEQFF. The CDR3 DNA reads TGTGCCAGCAGCACAGGGAGTAGCGGGTTCGGGTATGAGCAGTTCTTC. The rearrangement links TRBV9 to TRBJ2-1; D may be TRBD2 (7 bases). The germline V and J ends were trimmed by 4 bases and 8 bases, with 22 bases remaining between them. CDR3 length equals 16 residues. The germline V gene has CDR1 SGDLS and CDR2 YYNGEE. The full variable domain, in which reference TRBV9 and TRBJ2-1 provide the parts outside the CDR3, is DSGVTQTPKHLITATGQRVTLRCSPRSGDLSVYWYQQSLDQGLQFLIQYYNGEERAKGNILERFSAQQFPDLHSELNLSSLELGDSALYFCASSTGSSGFGYEQFFGPGTRLTVL.